The 22 T cell receptor beta chains below come from one sample, sequenced in a study of blood T cell repertoires in COVID-19. Profiled with immunoSEQ multiplex PCR; TCRdb holds only in-frame clones, not every one. The table includes about 30,000 clones, approximately 85% detected once. Sequencing input: peripheral blood. These receptors were collected from a man aged 80 or over with active COVID-19.

The chain employs TRBV20-1 and TRBJ1-5, with D maybe TRBD1 (6 bases). V lost 3 bases and J 1 base, leaving 13 bases between the germline ends. The CDR3 is 15 amino acids. Germline V CDR1 and CDR2: DFQATT, SNEGSKA (reference sequence). DNA for the CDR3: TGCAGTGCTAGTTTAGGGGGGGGGAGCAATCAGCCCCAGCATTTT. It yields the protein CSASLGGGSNQPQHF.

The chain is built from TRBV6-5 and TRBJ2-6, with 7 bases aligning to TRBD1. Germline loops: CDR1 MNHEY, CDR2 SVGAGI. J was trimmed by 0 bases and V by 8 bases; bases with no gene match: 4. There are 15 residues in the CDR3. The CDR3 DNA follows: TGTGCCAGCGGGGACAGTCCCTCTGGGGCCAACGTCCTGACTTTC. Its translation: CASGDSPSGANVLTF.

This sequence joins TRBV7-2 and TRBJ2-7; 9 nucleotides align to TRBD2. Germline-derived CDR1 and CDR2 are SGHTA and FQGNSA. The junction had 6 bases not matched to a gene; V was cut back by 5 bases and J by 1 base. The length of the CDR3 is 15 residues. CDR3 sequence (DNA): TGTGCCAGCAGCATATCTAGCGGGGTATCCTACGAGCAGTACTTC. It specifies CASSISSGVSYEQYF. Full variable domain (rest looked up from reference TRBV7-2 and TRBJ2-7): GAGVSQSPSNKVTEKGKDVELRCDPISGHTALYWYRQSLGQGLEFLIYFQGNSAPDKSGLPSDRFSAERTGGSVSTLTIQRTQQEDSAVYLCASSISSGVSYEQYFGPGTRLTVT.

The chain carries TRBV7-9 and TRBJ2-3; tentatively, D is TRBD1 (6 bases). V was shortened by 1 base and J by 4 bases, with 12 bases between the two germline ends. The CDR3 is made up of 15 amino acids. In germline, CDR1 is SEHNR, CDR2 FQNEAQ (reference sequence). The CDR3 loop is CASSLVGAFADTQYF. CDR3 nucleotide sequence: TGTGCCAGCAGCTTAGTGGGGGCGTTCGCAGATACGCAGTATTTT.

The V and J genes are TRBV24-1 and TRBJ1-2; 9 nucleotides line up with TRBD1. Germline V gene lookup returns CDR1 KGHDR and CDR2 SFDVKD. V shed 2 bases, J shed 8 bases, and the junction held 23 bases outside the gene matches. The CDR3 consists of 20 residues. The CDR3 region has the DNA TGTGCCACCAGTGATTCCGATCCTTTTGCGGGACAGGGCTTACAGGGAGGCTACACCTTC. This gives the protein CATSDSDPFAGQGLQGGYTF.

The chain has TRBV6-5 and TRBJ1-2, with TRBD1 matching 9 bases. There are 13 residues in the CDR3. CDR1 is MNHEY and CDR2 is SVGAGI in the germline V gene. V dropped 6 bases and J dropped 8; count of bases not matched to a gene: 7. CDR3 coding DNA: TGTGCCAGCAGGACCGACAGGGGGTTGGGCTACACCTTC. Protein: CASRTDRGLGYTF.

This sequence joins TRBV18 and TRBJ2-7; D might be TRBD1 (6 bases). Per the germline V gene, CDR1 is KGHSH and CDR2 is LQKENI. The V end was cut by 4 bases, the J end by 5 bases, with 18 bases between. The CDR3 sequence is 15 residues long. Written as DNA, the CDR3 is TGTGCCAGCTCACAAATCCCTAACAGGGTCCACGAGCAGTACTTC. Residues: CASSQIPNRVHEQYF.

This clone occurred once. V gene TRBV20-1 combines with J gene TRBJ2-5, with 9 bases lining up with TRBD2. This CDR3 is 16 amino acids long. After removal of 3 bases from V and 5 bases from J, the junction contained 13 bases not matched to a gene. Germline V gene lookup returns CDR1 DFQATT and CDR2 SNEGSKA (reference sequence). The CDR3 here is CSASEASGEPGETQYF. Here the CDR3 DNA reads TGCAGTGCTAGTGAAGCTAGCGGGGAGCCGGGGGAGACCCAGTACTTC.

The genes are TRBV6-5 and TRBJ2-7; TRBD1 matches 10 bases. The CDR3 is made up of 13 amino acids. Germline-derived CDR1 and CDR2 are MNHEY and SVGAGI. V was pared by 10 bases and J by 4 bases, with 7 bases of the junction left unmatched. As DNA, the CDR3 is TGTGCCACAGACCGGGACAGGGGTTACGAGCAGTACTTC. This codes for CATDRDRGYEQYF.

The gene calls are TRBV18 and TRBJ1-6, with D possibly matching TRBD1 (5 bases). CDR1 KGHSH and CDR2 LQKENI come from the germline V gene. This CDR3 is built from 14 residues. Trimming pared 3 bases from V and 13 bases from J, leaving 16 bases between. DNA for the CDR3: TGTGCCAGCTCACCGCAGGGAGGGGAAGAGCCCCTCCACTTT. Amino acids: CASSPQGGEEPLHF.

This clone was counted a few times. The gene calls are TRBV19 and TRBJ1-6; 9 nucleotides match TRBD1. V lost 6 bases to trimming and J lost 11 bases; unmatched junction nucleotides: 8. CDR1 and CDR2 (germline): LNHDA, SQIVND (reference sequence). This CDR3 is built from 14 residues. CDR3 sequence reads: CASRGQGLGAPLHF. CDR3 DNA: TGTGCCAGTAGGGGACAGGGTCTCGGGGCACCCCTCCACTTT.

This clone was seen just once. CDR3 loop: CASSPFNREYEQYF. The CDR3 region has the DNA TGTGCCAGCAGCCCGTTCAACAGAGAATACGAGCAGTACTTC. The gene calls are TRBV14 and TRBJ2-7, with D unresolved. V shed 4 bases and J shed 4 bases, with 14 bases lying between them. The V gene's germline CDR1 is SGHDN and CDR2 FVKESK. The CDR3 consists of 14 residues.

This sequence joins TRBV15 and TRBJ2-5, with D possibly TRBD1 on 6 matching bases. The CDR3 has 14 amino acids. Germline CDR1 reads LNHNV; CDR2 reads YYDKDF (reference sequence). The germline V and J ends were trimmed by 1 base and 9 bases, with 15 bases remaining between them. The DNA of the CDR3 is TGTGCCACCAGCAGAGGACAGGCAGATGGGGCCCAGTACTTC. This translates into CATSRGQADGAQYF.

The CDR3, as DNA: TGTGCCAGCTCACCTCAGGGGCCGAACACCGGGGAGCTGTTTTTT. Translating gives CASSPQGPNTGELFF. The rearrangement links TRBV18 to TRBJ2-2; tentatively, D is TRBD1 (6 bases). Trimming pared 3 bases from V and 0 bases from J, leaving 8 bases between. The CDR3 length is 15 residues. The germline V gene encodes CDR1 KGHSH and CDR2 LQKENI.

As to this clone: The same CDR3 is also encoded by other DNA sequences in this sample. The chain couples TRBV15 to TRBJ2-1, with TRBD2 identical over 9 bases. The germline gives CDR1 LNHNV, CDR2 YYDKDF (reference sequence). The J segment lost 7 bases and the V segment lost 1 base, leaving 2 bases of the junction unmatched. This CDR3 region has 14 residues. In DNA form, the CDR3 reads TGTGCCACCAGCAGAGGGCTAGCGGGGAATGAGCAGTTCTTC. Its protein product is CATSRGLAGNEQFF.

The chain has TRBV24-1 and TRBJ2-3; 10 bases agree with TRBD2. CDR3 length: 17 amino acids. Per the germline V gene, CDR1 is KGHDR and CDR2 is SFDVKD. Trimming took 3 bases from V and 5 from J; bases not matched to a gene: 10. The CDR3 sequence: CATSDPSGGSRGDTQYF. CDR3 coding DNA: TGTGCCACCAGTGATCCTAGCGGGGGATCTCGGGGAGATACGCAGTATTTT.

The gene calls are TRBV2 and TRBJ1-1, with TRBD1 matching 8 bases. Germline loops: CDR1 SNHLY, CDR2 FYNNEI. The CDR3 length is 13 residues. V shed 2 bases and J 9 bases; nucleotides not matched to a gene: 5. The CDR3 DNA is TGTGCCAGCAGTGAACTGAGGACAGGGCAAGCTTTCTTT. Protein sequence: CASSELRTGQAFF.

The J gene is TRBJ2-1, the V gene TRBV15; maybe TRBD2 (6 bases). V was trimmed by 5 bases and J by 8 bases, leaving 19 bases between them. The germline gives CDR1 LNHNV, CDR2 YYDKDF (reference sequence). The CDR3 runs 15 residues. The CDR3 is CATSRGGHSSDEQFF. As DNA, the CDR3 is TGTGCCACCAGCCGGGGAGGACATAGCTCCGATGAGCAGTTCTTC.

This clone was observed a few times. The chain combines TRBV14 with TRBJ1-3, with D uncertain. The CDR3 contains 15 residues. V was pared by 2 bases and J by 1 base, with 9 bases between. Per the germline V gene, CDR1 is SGHDN and CDR2 is FVKESK. CDR3 bases: TGTGCCAGCAGCCAATTGGCTAGTTCTGGAAACACCATATATTTT. This gives the protein CASSQLASSGNTIYF. Full variable domain (rest looked up from reference TRBV14 and TRBJ1-3): EAGVTQFPSHSVIEKGQTVTLRCDPISGHDNLYWYRRVMGKEIKFLLHFVKESKQDESGMPNNRFLAERTGGTYSTLKVQPAELEDSGVYFCASSQLASSGNTIYFGEGSWLTVV.

The chain joins TRBV5-6 to TRBJ2-1, with D possibly TRBD2 on 7 matching bases. V was clipped by 7 bases and J by 11 bases, with 28 bases between them. Germline lookup yields CDR1 SGHDT and CDR2 YYEEEE. The CDR3 totals 16 residues. The CDR3 coding sequence is TGTGCCAGCTCCTTGGGGGGGCAGGGGAATCGGATCAAGCAGTTCTTC. It is translated as CASSLGGQGNRIKQFF.

V gene TRBV4-1 combines with J gene TRBJ2-3, with D unclear. The CDR3 is 14 amino acids. The V gene lost 1 base and the J gene lost 5 bases, with 10 bases spanning the gap. CDR1 is MGHRA, CDR2 YSYEKL, per germline. CDR3 bases: TGCGCCAGCAGCCAAGGTCAGTCGGGAGATACGCAGTATTTT. Translating gives CASSQGQSGDTQYF.

The chain combines TRBV18 with TRBJ1-4; tentative D call: TRBD1 (5 bases). The CDR3 totals 13 residues. The germline V gene encodes CDR1 KGHSH and CDR2 LQKENI. The germline V and J ends were trimmed by 6 bases and 7 bases, with 12 bases remaining between them. CDR3 nucleotides: TGTGCCAGCTCCCGGACCGGGGGTGAAAAACTGTTTTTT. Its translation is CASSRTGGEKLFF.